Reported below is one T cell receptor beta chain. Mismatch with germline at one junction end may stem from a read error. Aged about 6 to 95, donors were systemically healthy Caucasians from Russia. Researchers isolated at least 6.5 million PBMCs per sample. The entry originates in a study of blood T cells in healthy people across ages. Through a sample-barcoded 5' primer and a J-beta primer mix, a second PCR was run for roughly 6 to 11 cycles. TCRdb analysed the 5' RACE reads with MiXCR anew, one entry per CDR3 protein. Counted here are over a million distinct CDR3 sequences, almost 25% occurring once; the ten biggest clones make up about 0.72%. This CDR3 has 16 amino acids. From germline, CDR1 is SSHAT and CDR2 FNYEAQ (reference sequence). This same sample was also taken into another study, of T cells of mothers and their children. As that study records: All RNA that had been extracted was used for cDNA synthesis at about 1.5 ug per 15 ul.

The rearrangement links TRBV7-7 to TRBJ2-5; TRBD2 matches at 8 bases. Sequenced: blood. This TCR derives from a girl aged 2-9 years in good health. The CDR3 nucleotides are TGTGCTAGCAGCCCCCTAGGGGAGCGGGGGTTGGAGACCCAGTACTTC. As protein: CASSPLGERGLETQYF.